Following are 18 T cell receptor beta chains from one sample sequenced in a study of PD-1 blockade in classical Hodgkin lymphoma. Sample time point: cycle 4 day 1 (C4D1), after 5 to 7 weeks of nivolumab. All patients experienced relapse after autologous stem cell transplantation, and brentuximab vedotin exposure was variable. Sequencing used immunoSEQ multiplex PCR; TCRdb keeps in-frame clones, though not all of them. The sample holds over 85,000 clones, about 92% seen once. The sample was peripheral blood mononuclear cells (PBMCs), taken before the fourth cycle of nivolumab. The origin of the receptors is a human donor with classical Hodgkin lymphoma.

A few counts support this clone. The CDR3 reads CASSSRRDSGGTDTQYF. CDR3 bases: TGTGCCAGCAGCTCCCGTCGTGACTCGGGGGGCACAGATACGCAGTATTTT. The rearrangement links TRBV4-2 to TRBJ2-3; maybe TRBD2 (6 bases). Germline V lookup: CDR1 LGHNA, CDR2 YNFKEQ. CDR3 length: 17 residues. V was trimmed by 5 bases and J by 1 base, leaving 19 bases between them.

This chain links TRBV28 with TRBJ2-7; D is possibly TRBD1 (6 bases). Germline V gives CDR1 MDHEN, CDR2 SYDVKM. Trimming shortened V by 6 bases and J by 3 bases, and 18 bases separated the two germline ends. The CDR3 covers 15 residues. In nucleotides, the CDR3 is TGTGCCAGCAGACCTGACAGGACCCCCGTCTACGAGCAGTACTTC. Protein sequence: CASRPDRTPVYEQYF. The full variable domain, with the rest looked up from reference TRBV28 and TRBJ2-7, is DVKVTQSSRYLVKRTGEKVFLECVQDMDHENMFWYRQDPGLGLRLIYFSYDVKMKEKGDIPEGYSVSREKKERFSLILESASTNQTSMYLCASRPDRTPVYEQYFGPGTRLTVT.

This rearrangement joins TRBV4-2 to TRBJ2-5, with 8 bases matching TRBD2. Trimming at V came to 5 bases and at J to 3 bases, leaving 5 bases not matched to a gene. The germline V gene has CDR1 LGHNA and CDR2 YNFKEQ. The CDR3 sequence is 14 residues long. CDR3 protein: CASSSGGAEETQYF. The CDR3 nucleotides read TGTGCCAGCAGCTCCGGGGGGGCGGAAGAGACCCAGTACTTC.

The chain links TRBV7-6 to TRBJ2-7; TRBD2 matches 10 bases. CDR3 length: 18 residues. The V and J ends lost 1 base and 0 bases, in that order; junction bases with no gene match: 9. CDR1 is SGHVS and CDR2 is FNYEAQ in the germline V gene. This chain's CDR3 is CASSLGQALAGDSYEQYF. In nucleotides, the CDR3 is TGTGCCAGCAGCTTAGGGCAGGCCCTAGCGGGAGACTCCTACGAGCAGTACTTC.

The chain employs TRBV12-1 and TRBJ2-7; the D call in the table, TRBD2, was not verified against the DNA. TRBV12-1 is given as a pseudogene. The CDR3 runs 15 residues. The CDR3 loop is CASRGLAGAHYEQYF. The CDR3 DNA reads TGTGCCAGCAGGGGACTAGCGGGAGCCCACTACGAGCAGTACTTC.

CDR3 DNA sequence: TGTGCCAGCAGCTTTACGACAGGGGCCCTGAACACTGAAGCTTTCTTT. Its protein is CASSFTTGALNTEAFF. V gene TRBV9 combines with J gene TRBJ1-1, with TRBD1 matching 8 bases. Germline-derived CDR1 and CDR2 are SGDLS and YYNGEE. CDR3 length: 16 residues. The ends lost 4 bases at V and 0 bases at J; junction bases unmatched: 8.

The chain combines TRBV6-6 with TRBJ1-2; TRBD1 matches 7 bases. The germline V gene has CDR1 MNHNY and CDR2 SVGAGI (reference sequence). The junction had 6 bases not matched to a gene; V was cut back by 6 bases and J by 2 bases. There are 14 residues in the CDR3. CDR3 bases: TGTGCCAGCAGACTCGACAGGGCGAACTATGGCTACACCTTC. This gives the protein CASRLDRANYGYTF.

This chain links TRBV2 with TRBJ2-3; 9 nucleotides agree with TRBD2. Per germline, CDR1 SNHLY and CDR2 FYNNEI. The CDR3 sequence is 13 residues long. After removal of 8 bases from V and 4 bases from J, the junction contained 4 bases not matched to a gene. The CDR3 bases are TGTGCCAGCTACAGGACTAGCGCAGATACGCAGTATTTT. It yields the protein CASYRTSADTQYF.

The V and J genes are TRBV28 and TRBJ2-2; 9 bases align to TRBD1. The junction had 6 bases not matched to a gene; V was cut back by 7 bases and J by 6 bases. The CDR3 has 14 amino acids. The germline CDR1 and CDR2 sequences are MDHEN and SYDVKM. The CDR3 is CASIPGQGPGELFF. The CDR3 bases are TGTGCCAGCATCCCGGGACAGGGCCCCGGGGAGCTGTTTTTT.

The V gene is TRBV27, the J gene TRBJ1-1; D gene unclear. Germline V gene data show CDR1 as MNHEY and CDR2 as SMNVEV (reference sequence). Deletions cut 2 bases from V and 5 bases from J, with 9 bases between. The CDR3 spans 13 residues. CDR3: CASSLVAATEAFF. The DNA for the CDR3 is TGTGCCAGCAGTTTAGTGGCAGCGACTGAAGCTTTCTTT.

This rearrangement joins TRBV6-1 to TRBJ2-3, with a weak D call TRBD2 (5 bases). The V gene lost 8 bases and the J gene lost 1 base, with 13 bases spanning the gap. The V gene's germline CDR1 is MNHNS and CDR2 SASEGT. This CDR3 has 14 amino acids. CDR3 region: CASQSSSRTDTQYF. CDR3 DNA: TGTGCCAGCCAGTCTAGCAGTCGCACAGATACGCAGTATTTT.

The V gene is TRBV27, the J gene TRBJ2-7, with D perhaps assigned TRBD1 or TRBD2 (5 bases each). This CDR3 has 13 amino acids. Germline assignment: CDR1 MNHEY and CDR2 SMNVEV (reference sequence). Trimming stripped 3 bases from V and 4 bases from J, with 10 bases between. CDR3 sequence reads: CASSLGELYEQYF. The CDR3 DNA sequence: TGTGCCAGCAGTTTGGGGGAATTGTACGAGCAGTACTTC.

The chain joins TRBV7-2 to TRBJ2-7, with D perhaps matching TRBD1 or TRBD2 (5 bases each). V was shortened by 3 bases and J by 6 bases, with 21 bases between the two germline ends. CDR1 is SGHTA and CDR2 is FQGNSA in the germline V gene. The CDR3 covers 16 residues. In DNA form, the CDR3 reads TGTGCCAGCAGCTTCCCCAGGGAGCGCGTAAGCGCCGAGCAGTACTTC. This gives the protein CASSFPRERVSAEQYF.

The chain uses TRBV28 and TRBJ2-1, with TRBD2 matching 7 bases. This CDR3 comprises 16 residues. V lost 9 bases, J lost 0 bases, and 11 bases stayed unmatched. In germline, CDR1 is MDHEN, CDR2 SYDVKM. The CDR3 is CASLRYRDYSYNEQFF. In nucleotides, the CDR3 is TGTGCCAGTCTCCGCTACCGGGACTACTCCTACAATGAGCAGTTCTTC.

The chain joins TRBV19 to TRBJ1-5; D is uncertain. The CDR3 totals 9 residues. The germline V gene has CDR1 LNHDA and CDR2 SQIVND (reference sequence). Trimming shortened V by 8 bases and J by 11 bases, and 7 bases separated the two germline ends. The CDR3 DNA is TGTGCCAGTGGGAGCTCCCAGCATTTT. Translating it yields CASGSSQHF.

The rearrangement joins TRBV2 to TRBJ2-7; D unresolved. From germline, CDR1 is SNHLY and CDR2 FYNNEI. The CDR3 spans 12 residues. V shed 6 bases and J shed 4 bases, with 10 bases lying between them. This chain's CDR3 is CASRPGVYEQYF. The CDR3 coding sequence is TGTGCCAGCAGGCCCGGCGTTTACGAGCAGTACTTC.

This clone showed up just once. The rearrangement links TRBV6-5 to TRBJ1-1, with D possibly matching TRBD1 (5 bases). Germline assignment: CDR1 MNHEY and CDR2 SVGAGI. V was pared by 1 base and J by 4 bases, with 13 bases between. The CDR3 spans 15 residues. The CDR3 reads CASSYYQGRFTEAFF. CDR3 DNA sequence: TGTGCCAGCAGTTACTATCAGGGAAGGTTCACTGAAGCTTTCTTT.

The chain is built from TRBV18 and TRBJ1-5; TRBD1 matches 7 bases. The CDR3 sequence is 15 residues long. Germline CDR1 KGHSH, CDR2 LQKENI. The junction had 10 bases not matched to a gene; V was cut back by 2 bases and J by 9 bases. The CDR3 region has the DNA TGTGCCAGCTCACCAACGACAGGGCTCGATCGGCCCCAGCATTTT. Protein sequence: CASSPTTGLDRPQHF.